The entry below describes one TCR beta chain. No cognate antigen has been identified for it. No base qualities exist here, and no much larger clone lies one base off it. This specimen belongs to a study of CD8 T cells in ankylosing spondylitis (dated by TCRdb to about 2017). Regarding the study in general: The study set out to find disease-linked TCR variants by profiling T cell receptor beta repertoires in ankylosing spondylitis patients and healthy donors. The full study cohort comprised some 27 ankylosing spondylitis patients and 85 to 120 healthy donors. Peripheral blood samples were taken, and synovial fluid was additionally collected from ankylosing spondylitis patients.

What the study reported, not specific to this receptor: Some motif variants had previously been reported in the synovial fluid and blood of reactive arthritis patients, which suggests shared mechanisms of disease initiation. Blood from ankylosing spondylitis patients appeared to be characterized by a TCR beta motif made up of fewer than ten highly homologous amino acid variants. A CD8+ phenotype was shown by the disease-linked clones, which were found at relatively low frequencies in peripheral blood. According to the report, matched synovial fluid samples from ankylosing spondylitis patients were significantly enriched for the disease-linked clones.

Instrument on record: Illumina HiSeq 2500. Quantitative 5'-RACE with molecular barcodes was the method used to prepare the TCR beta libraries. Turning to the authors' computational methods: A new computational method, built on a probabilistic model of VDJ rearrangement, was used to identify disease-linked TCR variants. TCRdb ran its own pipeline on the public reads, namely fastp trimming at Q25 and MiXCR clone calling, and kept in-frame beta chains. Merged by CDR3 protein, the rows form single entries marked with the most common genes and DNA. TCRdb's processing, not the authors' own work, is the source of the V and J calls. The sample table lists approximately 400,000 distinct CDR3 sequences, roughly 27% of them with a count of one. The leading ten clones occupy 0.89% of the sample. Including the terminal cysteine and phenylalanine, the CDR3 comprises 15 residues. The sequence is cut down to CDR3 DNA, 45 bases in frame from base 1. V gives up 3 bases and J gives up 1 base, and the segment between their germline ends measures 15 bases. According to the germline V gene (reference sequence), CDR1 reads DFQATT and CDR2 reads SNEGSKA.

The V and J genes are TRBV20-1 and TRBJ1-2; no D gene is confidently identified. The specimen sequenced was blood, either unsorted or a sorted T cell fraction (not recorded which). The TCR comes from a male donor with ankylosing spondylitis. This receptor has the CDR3 CSASPEAPLNYGYTF. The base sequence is TGCAGTGCTAGCCCGGAGGCTCCCCTTAACTATGGCTACACCTTC.